The sequence of this TCR beta chain was determined in a study of blood T cell repertoires in COVID-19. Study as a whole: The analysed material was cDNA or gDNA that came from T cells, B-cell-depleted T cells, or PBMCs.

From germline, CDR1 is MDHEN and CDR2 SYDVKM. The J segment lost 3 bases and the V segment lost 7 bases, leaving 14 bases of the junction unmatched. CDR3 size: 18 residues. As handled by the study authors: Amplified reference gene primers provided the basis for estimating nucleated cell counts. Only in-frame clones appear in the TCRdb table, and some are missing; sequencing was by immunoSEQ multiplex PCR. V and J calls and clone size are given by that table; D and trimming were obtained from the DNA. The sample has some 130,000 clones; under 80% are singletons. The sequencing sample was made of peripheral blood. The V and J genes are TRBV28 and TRBJ2-4, with 11 bases fitting TRBD1. This TCR came from an elderly man with acute or convalescent COVID-19. CDR3 DNA: TGTGCCAGCATCGGTCCCGGGACAGGGGGGGAAGGCAAAAACATTCAGTACTTC. This sequence encodes CASIGPGTGGEGKNIQYF.